The 16 T cell receptor beta chains presented below share a single source sample, sequenced in a study of Ad26.COV2.S vaccination and SARS-CoV-2 variants. Stated treatment: some 19 received Ad26.COV2.S at low or high dose, single or two shots; about 5 received placebo; per-sample allocation not given. Sample collection was performed on day 63 after the first vaccine or placebo injection. Sequencing used immunoSEQ multiplex PCR; TCRdb keeps in-frame clones, though not all of them. The sample has about 400,000 clones, around nine tenths seen once. The sequencing used peripheral blood, collected in a trial of Ad26.COV2.S vaccine versus placebo. These receptors came from a person between 18 and 65 years old who received the Ad26.COV2.S COVID-19 vaccine or a placebo.

The chain is built from TRBV6-5 and TRBJ2-7, with 10 bases identical to TRBD2. CDR1 and CDR2 (germline): MNHEY, SVGAGI. Trimming removed 4 bases from V and 2 bases from J; junction bases left unmatched: 8. The CDR3 runs 16 residues. The CDR3 nucleotides are TGTGCCAGCAGTTCCTTCGGACTAGCGGACACCTACGAGCAGTACTTC. Its protein is CASSSFGLADTYEQYF.

The chain has TRBV29-1 and TRBJ2-3; perhaps TRBD2 as D (5 bases). The CDR3 is 14 amino acids. V was pared by 2 bases and J by 3 bases, with 12 bases between. Germline V gene data show CDR1 as SQVTM and CDR2 as ANQGSEA. The CDR3 loop is CSVERGSGTDTQYF. The CDR3 nucleotides are TGCAGCGTTGAAAGAGGGTCGGGGACAGATACGCAGTATTTT.

The rearrangement joins TRBV6-5 to TRBJ1-1, with D maybe TRBD1 (5 bases). CDR1 MNHEY and CDR2 SVGAGI come from the germline V gene. This CDR3 contains 13 residues. V was trimmed by 2 bases and J by 3 bases, leaving 7 bases between them. CDR3 residues: CASSYRRDTEAFF. The CDR3 DNA is TGTGCCAGCAGTTACCGCAGGGACACTGAAGCTTTCTTT.

The chain is built from TRBV5-1 and TRBJ1-2; D not certain. The CDR3 length is 14 residues. CDR1 is SGHRS, CDR2 YFSETQ, per germline. V was pared by 4 bases and J by 6 bases, with 16 bases between. CDR3 coding DNA: TGCGCCAGCAGCCCGACGGACCCAAGAGATGGCTACACCTTC. Translation: CASSPTDPRDGYTF. Complete variable domain (other parts from reference TRBV5-1 and TRBJ1-2): KAGVTQTPRYLIKTRGQQVTLSCSPISGHRSVSWYQQTPGQGLQFLFEYFSETQRNKGNFPGRFSGRQFSNSRSEMNVSTLELGDSALYLCASSPTDPRDGYTFGSGTRLTVV.

The chain has TRBV10-1 and TRBJ2-5; the match to TRBD2 covers 9 bases. The CDR3 runs 17 residues. Germline-derived CDR1 and CDR2 are WNHNN and SYGVQD (reference sequence). Trimming removed 10 bases from V and 2 bases from J; junction bases left unmatched: 17. The CDR3 is CAIPSGLAGEVQETQYF. For the CDR3, the DNA is TGCGCCATTCCCTCAGGGTTAGCGGGAGAGGTTCAAGAGACCCAGTACTTC.

The genes are TRBV7-8 and TRBJ1-4; possible D gene TRBD1, 6 bases. The CDR3 is made up of 14 amino acids. V was cut by 5 bases and J by 10 bases, with 17 bases left in between. The germline V gene encodes CDR1 SGHVS and CDR2 FQNEAQ. CDR3 sequence reads: CASSDRRTWGKLFF. As DNA, the CDR3 is TGTGCCAGCAGCGACAGGCGTACCTGGGGAAAACTGTTTTTT.

This chain links TRBV19 with TRBJ2-3; 9 bases are a match to TRBD2. The length of the CDR3 is 16 residues. The germline V gene has CDR1 LNHDA and CDR2 SQIVND (reference sequence). Trimming at V came to 1 base and at J to 0 bases, leaving 2 bases not matched to a gene. This CDR3 is CASSIASGGSTDTQYF. The DNA of the CDR3 is TGTGCCAGTAGTATAGCCAGCGGGGGGAGCACAGATACGCAGTATTTT.

The chain couples TRBV7-8 to TRBJ2-5, with D possibly matching TRBD2 (6 bases). The CDR3 consists of 14 residues. Trimming took 0 bases from V and 2 from J, leaving 7 bases between them. Germline lookup yields CDR1 SGHVS and CDR2 FQNEAQ. CDR3 residues: CASSLAGTQETQYF. The CDR3 DNA is TGTGCCAGCAGCTTAGCCGGGACTCAAGAGACCCAGTACTTC.

The chain uses TRBV15 and TRBJ2-3; D possibly corresponds to TRBD1 (6 bases). The ends were cut back, 9 bases at V and 8 bases at J, with 18 bases in the middle. The CDR3 contains 13 residues. CDR1 is LNHNV, CDR2 YYDKDF, per germline (reference sequence). CDR3 in DNA: TGTGCCACTCGACAGGACTTAGTGGGTACGCAGTATTTT. Protein: CATRQDLVGTQYF.

The chain recombines TRBV28 with TRBJ2-7, with 7 positions matching TRBD2. The V and J ends lost 6 bases and 3 bases, in that order; junction bases with no gene match: 8. This CDR3 is built from 14 residues. Per the germline V gene, CDR1 is MDHEN and CDR2 is SYDVKM. CDR3 DNA sequence: TGTGCCAGCAGCCCTCCTAGCGGATACTACGAGCAGTACTTC. Residues: CASSPPSGYYEQYF.

The rearrangement uses TRBV5-8 and TRBJ2-2; D is possibly TRBD1 (5 bases). Looked up from germline, CDR1 is SGHTS and CDR2 is YDEGEE. The CDR3 has 16 amino acids. V was pared by 2 bases and J by 0 bases, with 11 bases between. DNA of the CDR3: TGTGCCAGCAGCTTAGGGGTGGACACGAACACCGGGGAGCTGTTTTTT. Translated, it gives CASSLGVDTNTGELFF.

J is TRBJ2-1 and V is TRBV7-3, with D uncertain. Trimming shortened V by 2 bases and J by 4 bases, and 15 bases separated the two germline ends. CDR1 SGHTA and CDR2 FQGTGA come from the germline V gene. CDR3 length: 16 residues. In nucleotides, the CDR3 is TGTGCCAGCAGCTTATCCCGATTACCTTCATACAATGAGCAGTTCTTC. Protein: CASSLSRLPSYNEQFF.

The V call is TRBV9, the J call TRBJ1-1, with a tentative D call TRBD1 (5 bases). Germline V gene data show CDR1 as SGDLS and CDR2 as YYNGEE. The ends were cut back, 2 bases at V and 4 bases at J, with 12 bases in the middle. The CDR3 extends over 14 amino acids. The CDR3: CASSVDWGVTEAFF. The CDR3 DNA reads TGTGCCAGCAGCGTGGACTGGGGGGTCACTGAAGCTTTCTTT.

The genes are TRBV3-1 (or the pseudogene TRBV3-2) and TRBJ1-6, with unresolved D. This CDR3 has 13 amino acids. From germline, CDR1 is LGHDT and CDR2 YNNKEL (reference sequence). Trimming left V 0 bases short and J 5 bases short, with 2 bases between. DNA of the CDR3: TGTGCCAGCAGCCAAGACGATAATTCACCCCTCCACTTT. Translated, it gives CASSQDDNSPLHF.

The rearrangement links TRBV29-1 to TRBJ2-7; D ambiguous. CDR1 and CDR2 from the germline V gene are SQVTM and ANQGSEA. The CDR3 runs to 12 residues. Trimming cost V 6 bases and J 4 bases, with 13 bases left between them. This CDR3 reads CSVSGFPYEQYF. CDR3 DNA sequence: TGCAGCGTGTCGGGTTTCCCGTACGAGCAGTACTTC.

Concerning this clone itself: This clone may be a read error of a much larger clone one base away. Other DNA sequences in the same sample also yield this CDR3. The chain couples TRBV6-5 to TRBJ2-7, with D unclear. The length of the CDR3 is 11 residues. The V gene's germline CDR1 is MNHEY and CDR2 SVGAGI. Between the trimmed V and J ends, which lost 6 bases and 0 bases, there was a span of 3 bases. DNA of the CDR3: TGTGCCAGCAGCGGCTCCTACGAGCAGTACTTC. Protein product: CASSGSYEQYF.